This T cell receptor beta chain was sequenced for a study of OX40 agonist ivuxolimab in advanced cancers. Study details: Averaging roughly 60 years in age, with a range of roughly 20 to 80, the cohort was approximately 87% male.

V was shortened by 0 bases and J by 6 bases, with 9 bases between the two germline ends. Germline loops: CDR1 GTSNPN, CDR2 SVGIG (reference sequence). The CDR3 length is 13 residues. The method was immunoSEQ multiplex PCR; TCRdb's version includes in-frame clones alone and lacks a portion of them. The sample holds over 45,000 clones, 70% to 80% seen once. Study results and limitations: Those patients achieving a partial response at 0.1-3.0 mg/kg showed among the lowest clonal expansion. Dosing at 0.1 to 3.0 mg/kg was accompanied by clonal expansion of CD4+ and CD8+ blood T cells by week 6.

To note about this clone: Its antigen is currently unknown.

V and J are TRBV30 and TRBJ1-5, with no clear D. The TCR was taken from an adult with an advanced solid tumor such as melanoma, head and neck, liver or kidney cancer. The sample was CD4+ or CD8+ T cells sorted from blood, taken in a trial of the OX40 agonist ivuxolimab. The CDR3 sequence: CAWSVQEGQPQHF. CDR3 DNA sequence: TGTGCCTGGAGTGTACAAGAAGGTCAGCCCCAGCATTTT.